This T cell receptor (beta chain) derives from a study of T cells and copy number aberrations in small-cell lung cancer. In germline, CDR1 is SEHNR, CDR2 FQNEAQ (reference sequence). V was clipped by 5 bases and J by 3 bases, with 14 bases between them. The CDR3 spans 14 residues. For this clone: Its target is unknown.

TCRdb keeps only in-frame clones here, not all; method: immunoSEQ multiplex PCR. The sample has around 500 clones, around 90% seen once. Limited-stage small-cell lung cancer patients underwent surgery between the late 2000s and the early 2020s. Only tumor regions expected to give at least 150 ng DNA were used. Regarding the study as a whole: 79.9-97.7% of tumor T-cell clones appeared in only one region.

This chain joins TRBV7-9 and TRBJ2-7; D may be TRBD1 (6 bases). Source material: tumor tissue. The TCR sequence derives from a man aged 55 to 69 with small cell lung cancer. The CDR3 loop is CASSPDSLSYEQYF. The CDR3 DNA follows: TGTGCCAGCAGCCCGGACAGTCTGAGCTACGAGCAGTACTTC. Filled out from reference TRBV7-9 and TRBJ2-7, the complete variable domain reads DTGVSQNPRHKITKRGQNVTFRCDPISEHNRLYWYRQTLGQGPEFLTYFQNEAQLEKSRLLSDRFSAERPKGSFSTLEIQRTEQGDSAMYLCASSPDSLSYEQYFGPGTRLTVT.